The 3 T cell receptor beta chains below all came from one sample that was sequenced in a study of T cell repertoires in cytomegalovirus infection. These receptors lack a known antigen. TCRdb itself ran the reads through MiXCR, one entry per CDR3 protein. The sample lists about 770,000 distinct CDR3 sequences, 25% to 30% seen once, with roughly 13% in the top ten. The sample in question was cultured CD8+ T cells from PBMCs, obtained from culture after CMV antigen stimulation. These receptors were collected from a human donor in good health (CMV status not recorded). Some clones in this sample may be carry-over from other donors' samples.

The chain joins TRBV28 to TRBJ2-7; D perhaps matches TRBD2 (5 bases). From germline, CDR1 is MDHEN and CDR2 SYDVKM. This CDR3 spans 11 amino acids. The CDR3 DNA is TGTGTCTCCCGGGGTTACTACGAGCAGTACTTC. Protein: CVSRGYYEQYF.

V gene TRBV7-8 combines with J gene TRBJ1-2; tentative D call: TRBD1 (6 bases). Germline assignment: CDR1 SGHVS and CDR2 FQNEAQ. Trimming removed 5 bases from V and 7 bases from J, with 14 bases in between. The CDR3 loop spans 13 amino acids. The CDR3 DNA reads TGTGCCAGCAGCACCACAGGGACCAGTGGCTACACCTTC. Translating gives CASSTTGTSGYTF.

The V gene is TRBV6-2 or TRBV6-3, the J gene TRBJ2-1, with TRBD2 identical over 9 bases. Germline V gene sequence: CDR1 MNHEY, CDR2 SVGEGT. The J segment lost 3 bases and the V segment lost 7 bases, leaving 1 base of the junction unmatched. The CDR3 loop spans 13 amino acids. The CDR3 DNA reads TGTGCCAGCAAGCGGGGGGACTACAATGAGCAGTTCTTC. Translation gives CASKRGDYNEQFF.